This TCR beta chain was found in a study of blood T cell repertoires in COVID-19. Overall study: PBMCs, B-cell-depleted T cells, or T cells were the source of the cDNA or gDNA that made up the material.

The assay was immunoSEQ multiplex PCR, and TCRdb's table has in-frame clones only and misses some. Of fewer than 200,000 clones listed, around 73% were seen once; the top ten hold around 16%. The V gene's germline CDR1 is MDHEN and CDR2 SYDVKM. The CDR3 is 15 amino acids. V shed 2 bases and J shed 2 bases, with 10 bases lying between them. This TCR was recovered from a woman aged 45 to 65 who had recovered from COVID-19. The chain uses TRBV28 and TRBJ2-1; TRBD1 is a possible D gene (5 bases). Sequenced: PBMCs or T cells enriched from blood (not recorded which). The DNA for the CDR3 is TGTGCCAGCAGTTTAAATTCAGGGACCTACAATGAGCAGTTCTTC. Its translation is CASSLNSGTYNEQFF.